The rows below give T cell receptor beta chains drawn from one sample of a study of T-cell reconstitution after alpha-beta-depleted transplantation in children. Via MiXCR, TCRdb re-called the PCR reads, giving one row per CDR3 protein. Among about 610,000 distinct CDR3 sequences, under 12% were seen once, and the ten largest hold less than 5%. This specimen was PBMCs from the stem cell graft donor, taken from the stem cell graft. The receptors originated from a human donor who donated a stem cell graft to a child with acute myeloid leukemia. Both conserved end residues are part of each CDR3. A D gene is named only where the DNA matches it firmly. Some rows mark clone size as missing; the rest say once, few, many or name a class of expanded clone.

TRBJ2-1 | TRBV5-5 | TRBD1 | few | TGTGCCAGCAGCTTGGAGGGGGCCAGCCCTAGGGCGTACAATGAGCAGTTCTTC | CASSLEGASPRAYNEQFF
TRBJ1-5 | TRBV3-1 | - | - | TGTGCCAGCAGCCAGAGGGGGGCCTCCGGCGTTGGAGTCCAGCATTTT | CASSQRGASGVGVQHF
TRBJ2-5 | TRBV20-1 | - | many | TGCAGTGCTAGACAGTTTCGTAGGGACCAAGAGACCCAGTACTTC | CSARQFRRDQETQYF
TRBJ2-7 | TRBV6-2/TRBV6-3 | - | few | TGTGCCAGCAGTTACGCCACAGGGAACGTCTTCGGCTACGAGCAGTACTTC | CASSYATGNVFGYEQYF
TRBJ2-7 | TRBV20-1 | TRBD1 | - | TGCAGTGCTACCCTTATAGGACAGGGTTACGAGCAGTACTTC | CSATLIGQGYEQYF
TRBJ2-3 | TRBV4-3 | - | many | TGCGCCAGCAGCCAAGATAGAAGAGTCAGGGGATTTTCTAGCACAGATACGCAGTATTTT | CASSQDRRVRGFSSTDTQYF
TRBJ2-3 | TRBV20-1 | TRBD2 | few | TGCAGTGCTAGGCTAGCGGGAGTGCCTACGCAGTATTTT | CSARLAGVPTQYF
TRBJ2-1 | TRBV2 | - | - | TGTGCCAGCAGTGAGAGGTGGGGGGAAATGGATGAGCAGTTCTTC | CASSERWGEMDEQFF
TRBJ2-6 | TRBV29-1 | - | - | TGCAGCGTTGGTTTCGGGGCCAACGTCCTGACTTTC | CSVGFGANVLTF
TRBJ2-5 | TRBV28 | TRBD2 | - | TGTGCCAGCAGTCATCCGGGACTAGCGGGAGTGGGGGAGACCCAGTACTTC | CASSHPGLAGVGETQYF
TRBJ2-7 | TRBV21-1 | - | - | TGTGCCAGCAGCAAAGGCGAGTCCTACGAGCAGTACTTC | CASSKGESYEQYF
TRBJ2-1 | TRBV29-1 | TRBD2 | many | TGCAGCGCCTGGACTAGTGGCGACTACAATGAGCAGTTCTTC | CSAWTSGDYNEQFF
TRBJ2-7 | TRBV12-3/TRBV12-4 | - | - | TGTGCCAGCAGCTCTGACGGGGCAACCTACGAGCAGTACTTC | CASSSDGATYEQYF
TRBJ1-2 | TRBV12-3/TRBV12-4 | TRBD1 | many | TGTGCCAGCAGTTTTCCGGATTCCGGGACAGGGCTTAACTTC | CASSFPDSGTGLNF
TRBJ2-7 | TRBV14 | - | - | TGTGCCAGCAGCCAAGTCTCGCCGCTCGACGAGCAGTACTTC | CASSQVSPLDEQYF
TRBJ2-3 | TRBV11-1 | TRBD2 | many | TGTGCCAGCAGCTTCCGCCGACTAGCGGGAGGTGGTACAGATACGCAGTATTTT | CASSFRRLAGGGTDTQYF
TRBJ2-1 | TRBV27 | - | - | TGTGCCAGCAGTTTAGGGGAGGGGGGATACAATGAGCAGTTCTTC | CASSLGEGGYNEQFF
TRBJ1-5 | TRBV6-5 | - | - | TGTGCCAGCAGTTACGGTCGGCAGCCTAATCAGCCCCAGCATTTT | CASSYGRQPNQPQHF
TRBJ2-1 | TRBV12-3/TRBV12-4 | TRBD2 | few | TGTGCCATCAGTTTATTTCGGACTAGCGGGAGTTCTTACAATGAGCAGTTCTTC | CAISLFRTSGSSYNEQFF
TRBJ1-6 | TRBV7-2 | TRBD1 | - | TGTGCCAGCAGCTCACAGGGGTGGCGGAATAATTCACCCCTCCACTTT | CASSSQGWRNNSPLHF
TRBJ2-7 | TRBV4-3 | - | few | TGCGCCAGCAGCCACTCGCGGACAGATTACGAGCAGTACTTC | CASSHSRTDYEQYF
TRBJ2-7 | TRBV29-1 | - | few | TGCAGCGTGGAAACGGACGGTGGGTACGAGCAGTACTTC | CSVETDGGYEQYF
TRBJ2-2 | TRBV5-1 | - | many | TGCGCCAGCAGCTCCCAGGGATGGGACACCGGGGAGCTGTTTTTT | CASSSQGWDTGELFF
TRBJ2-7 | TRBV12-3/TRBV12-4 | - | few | TGTGCCAGCAGTTTACTTGGGGGGCACTACGAGCAGTACTTC | CASSLLGGHYEQYF
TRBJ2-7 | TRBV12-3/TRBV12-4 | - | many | TGTGCCAGCAGTCTAAGAGGGGGAACCCTATCTACCGAGCAGTACTTC | CASSLRGGTLSTEQYF
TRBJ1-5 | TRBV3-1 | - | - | TGTGCCAGCAGCCAAAAGTGGGGGGCAGGGCAGCCCCAGCATTTT | CASSQKWGAGQPQHF
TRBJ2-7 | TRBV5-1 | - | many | TGCGCCAGCAGCCCCGTGGTAGGCGGGATTTACGAGCAGTACTTC | CASSPVVGGIYEQYF
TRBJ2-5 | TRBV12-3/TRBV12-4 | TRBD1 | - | TGTGCCAGCAGCGAGCACAGGGGTCAAGAGACCCAGTACTTC | CASSEHRGQETQYF
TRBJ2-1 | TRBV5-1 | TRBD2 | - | TGCGCCAGCAGCTTAAGGGGGGCACTAGCGGGAATGACCACCTACAATGAGCAGTTCTTC | CASSLRGALAGMTTYNEQFF